Listed below are T cell receptor beta chains from one sample, sequenced in a study of graft-versus-host responses after intestinal transplantation. Using immunoSEQ multiplex PCR, the repertoire was profiled, and TCRdb retains in-frame clones only, with some absent. The sample holds approximately 15,000 clones, 30% to 40% seen once. The sample here was alloreactive CD4+ T cells from a mixed lymphocyte reaction culture, taken before intestinal transplant. All receptors come from a human patient who received an intestinal transplant. Each CDR3 is given with its conserved first and last residue. D genes are given only for firm matches. Only some rows state a clone size, as once, few, many or a class for expanded clones.

D | length | size | J | V | CDR3 | DNA
TRBD1 | 14 | few | TRBJ1-6 | TRBV6-6 | CASSYGQGDSPLHF | TGTGCCAGCAGTTACGGGCAGGGGGATTCACCCCTCCACTTT
. | 11 | medium-sized | TRBJ2-7 | TRBV20-1 | CSASSVTEQYF | TGCAGTGCTAGTTCCGTTACCGAGCAGTACTTC
. | 18 | few | TRBJ1-6 | TRBV10-1 | CASSGGGSGGIDNSPLHF | TGCGCCAGCAGTGGAGGGGGGAGCGGAGGCATCGATAATTCACCCCTCCACTTT
. | 14 | . | TRBJ1-1 | TRBV6-5 | CASSQRAATTEAFF | TGTGCCAGCAGTCAGAGGGCCGCGACCACTGAAGCTTTCTTT
. | 13 | medium-sized | TRBJ1-2 | TRBV7-2 | CASSGGGVYGYTF | TGTGCCAGCAGCGGGGGCGGTGTTTATGGCTACACCTTC
TRBD1 | 13 | . | TRBJ1-1 | TRBV5-3 | CASSLTGASRAFF | TGTGCCAGCAGCTTGACAGGGGCCTCGCGAGCTTTCTTT
. | 12 | . | TRBJ1-2 | TRBV5-1 | CASSLSGYGYTF | TGTGCCAGCAGCTTATCAGGCTATGGCTACACCTTC
. | 15 | . | TRBJ2-6 | TRBV6-5 | CASSYVRSGANVLTF | TGTGCCAGCAGTTACGTGCGCTCTGGGGCCAACGTCCTGACTTTC
. | 15 | few | TRBJ1-2 | TRBV6-5 | CASSKTGSRNYGYTF | TGTGCCAGCAGCAAAACAGGGTCTCGTAACTATGGCTACACCTTC
. | 14 | few | TRBJ2-3 | TRBV6-5 | CASCREWSTDTQYF | TGTGCCAGCTGCCGGGAGTGGAGCACAGATACGCAGTATTTT
TRBD2 | 17 | . | TRBJ2-3 | TRBV28 | CASSDPWLAGGRDTQYF | TGTGCCAGCAGTGACCCCTGGTTGGCGGGGGGGCGGGATACGCAGTATTTT
. | 15 | . | TRBJ2-3 | TRBV7-9 | CASSLVGAMGDTQYF | TGTGCCAGCAGCTTAGTAGGGGCCATGGGGGATACGCAGTATTTT
. | 16 | few | TRBJ1-5 | TRBV6-5 | CASSYVPGHSNQPQHF | TGTGCCAGCAGTTACGTCCCTGGACACAGCAATCAGCCCCAGCATTTT
TRBD2 | 15 | . | TRBJ2-5 | TRBV10-2 | CASSVGRGGLGTQYF | TGCGCCAGCAGTGTTGGTCGGGGGGGCCTCGGGACCCAGTACTTC
TRBD2 | 13 | . | TRBJ2-5 | TRBV7-6 | CASSPGLEETQYF | TGTGCCAGCAGCCCGGGACTAGAGGAGACCCAGTACTTC
TRBD1 | 10 | . | TRBJ1-2 | TRBV20-1 | CSAGTEGYTF | TGCAGTGCTGGGACAGAAGGCTACACCTTC
. | 16 | . | TRBJ1-5 | TRBV4-2 | CASSLGYGRGNQPQHF | TGTGCCAGCAGCTTAGGGTACGGGAGAGGCAATCAGCCCCAGCATTTT
TRBD1 | 14 | . | TRBJ2-7 | TRBV19 | CASKTTGTAYEQYF | TGTGCCAGCAAAACCACCGGGACAGCCTACGAGCAGTACTTC
TRBD2 | 14 | . | TRBJ2-3 | TRBV5-1 | CASSRGDKTDTQYF | TGCGCCAGCAGCCGGGGGGATAAGACAGATACGCAGTATTTT
. | 14 | . | TRBJ1-6 | TRBV11-2 | CASSLQGYNSPLHF | TGTGCCAGCAGCTTGCAGGGGTATAATTCACCCCTCCACTTT
. | 17 | few | TRBJ2-3 | TRBV15 | CATSRGARTGITDTQYF | TGTGCCACCAGCAGAGGGGCCCGGACGGGGATCACAGATACGCAGTATTTT
. | 15 | . | TRBJ1-6 | TRBV5-1 | CASSLDGRKNSPLHF | TGCGCCAGCAGCTTGGACGGTAGGAAAAATTCACCCCTCCACTTT